Below are 27 T cell receptor beta chains sequenced from a single sample in a study of shared clonotypes between healthy human individuals. Only CD45RO-negative cells positively selected for CCR7 counted as naive CD8 cells, so terminally differentiated effector memory CD45RA+ cells were excluded. Some clones are missing from TCRdb's copy, which holds only in-frame ones; the method was immunoSEQ multiplex PCR. This sample carries millions of clones, just under 95% of them seen once, and the ten largest clones take 1% to 1.3%. Sequences were obtained from naive CD8+ T cells sorted from blood. These receptors originate from a man younger than 35 in good health.

The chain is built from TRBV9 and TRBJ2-1; 10 bases are a match to TRBD2. V was pared by 4 bases and J by 3 bases, with 7 bases of the junction left unmatched. CDR3 length: 16 residues. CDR1 is SGDLS, CDR2 YYNGEE, per germline. The CDR3 spells CASSIGTSDLYNEQFF. DNA for the CDR3: TGTGCCAGCAGCATCGGGACTAGCGACCTCTACAATGAGCAGTTCTTC.

This rearrangement joins TRBV4-3 to TRBJ2-2; 9 bases align to TRBD2. Unmatched junction bases numbered 13, after V lost 1 base and J lost 4 bases. This CDR3 contains 19 residues. From germline, CDR1 is LGHNA and CDR2 YSLEER. The CDR3 loop is CASSQGIAQREEGTGELFF. In nucleotides, the CDR3 is TGCGCCAGCAGCCAAGGGATTGCTCAGCGGGAGGAAGGCACCGGGGAGCTGTTTTTT.

Worth noting for this clone: The sample holds other DNA sequences that translate to the same CDR3. V is TRBV7-2 and J is TRBJ1-3; a possible D gene is TRBD1 (5 bases). Germline V gene sequence: CDR1 SGHTA, CDR2 FQGNSA. Trimming stripped 2 bases from V and 0 bases from J, with 11 bases between. The CDR3 has 16 amino acids. This chain's CDR3 is CASSLTGLNSGNTIYF. CDR3 in DNA: TGTGCCAGCAGCTTAACGGGACTGAACTCTGGAAACACCATATATTTT.

The rearrangement links TRBV19 to TRBJ2-3; perhaps TRBD2 as D (5 bases). Trimming removed 1 base at V and 5 bases at J, with 16 bases between. The germline V gene encodes CDR1 LNHDA and CDR2 SQIVND (reference sequence). This CDR3 has 16 amino acids. This CDR3 is CASSIVPSPLLDTQYF. CDR3 nucleotide sequence: TGTGCCAGTAGTATAGTGCCTAGCCCCCTCCTAGATACGCAGTATTTT.

V gene TRBV28 combines with J gene TRBJ1-2; D gene ambiguous. The germline CDR1 and CDR2 sequences are MDHEN and SYDVKM. CDR3 size: 13 residues. V shed 6 bases and J shed 8 bases, with 16 bases lying between them. In DNA form, the CDR3 reads TGTGCCAGCAGCTCGCCGGGAGAAGGGGGCTACACCTTC. Its protein is CASSSPGEGGYTF.

V is TRBV7-3 and J is TRBJ2-1; either TRBD1 or TRBD2 may supply D (5 bases each). Germline CDR1 SGHTA, CDR2 FQGTGA. Between the trimmed V and J ends, which lost 4 bases and 0 bases, there was a span of 10 bases. This CDR3 comprises 15 residues. CDR3 coding DNA: TGTGCCAGCAGCTGGGACGCTAGCTCCTACAATGAGCAGTTCTTC. It encodes CASSWDASSYNEQFF.

V and J are TRBV30 and TRBJ1-2, with D maybe TRBD1 (5 bases). Germline V gene lookup returns CDR1 GTSNPN and CDR2 SVGIG (reference sequence). Trimming shortened V by 5 bases and J by 0 bases, and 13 bases separated the two germline ends. CDR3 length: 14 amino acids. Here the CDR3 reads CAWVKTATNYGYTF. CDR3 coding DNA: TGTGCCTGGGTAAAGACAGCAACTAACTATGGCTACACCTTC.

The rearrangement links TRBV10-2 to TRBJ1-2; 12 bases agree with TRBD1. J lost 6 bases, V lost 0 bases, and 2 bases had no gene match. Germline CDR1 is WSHSY and CDR2 is SAAADI. This CDR3 region has 15 residues. CDR3 bases: TGCGCCAGCAGTGAGTCAGGGACAGGGGGCGATGGCTACACCTTC. This sequence encodes CASSESGTGGDGYTF.

The rearrangement links TRBV2 to TRBJ1-2; the match to TRBD1 covers 7 bases. The germline CDR1 and CDR2 sequences are SNHLY and FYNNEI. With 4 bases clipped from V and 8 bases from J, the junction kept 16 bases outside the gene matches. The CDR3 has 16 residues. CDR3 in amino acids: CASSAAIRDSILGYTF. CDR3 DNA sequence: TGTGCCAGCAGTGCCGCAATCCGGGACAGTATCCTCGGCTACACCTTC.

V usage is TRBV29-1 and J usage is TRBJ2-7; D not certain. Germline V gene data show CDR1 as SQVTM and CDR2 as ANQGSEA. The CDR3 is 13 amino acids. Deletions cut 5 bases from V and 3 bases from J, with 14 bases between. CDR3 DNA: TGCAGCGTTTTGGGGTCCCAAATCTACGAGCAGTACTTC. Translating it yields CSVLGSQIYEQYF.

The chain uses TRBV6-5 and TRBJ2-7; 11 bases fit TRBD2. Germline trimming cut 0 bases from V and 2 bases from J; bases unmatched to any gene: 3. CDR1 is MNHEY, CDR2 SVGAGI, per germline. The CDR3 is made up of 16 amino acids. CDR3 sequence: CASSYSSGGDTYEQYF. The DNA of the CDR3 is TGTGCCAGCAGTTACTCTAGCGGGGGGGATACCTACGAGCAGTACTTC.

In DNA, the CDR3 is TGTGCCAGCAGTTCTGAGACAGGGACCCACAATGAGCAGTTCTTC. Its protein is CASSSETGTHNEQFF. The chain couples TRBV6-5 to TRBJ2-1; 7 bases align to TRBD1. Trimming took 4 bases from V and 5 from J; bases not matched to a gene: 8. This CDR3 contains 15 residues. From germline, CDR1 is MNHEY and CDR2 SVGAGI.

V gene TRBV27 combines with J gene TRBJ2-7; 11 bases fit TRBD1. Germline-derived CDR1 and CDR2 are MNHEY and SMNVEV (reference sequence). J gave up 3 bases and V 3 bases, and 7 bases lay outside the gene matches. The CDR3 extends over 16 amino acids. CDR3 in amino acids: CASSFLGGTGGYEQYF. CDR3 in DNA: TGTGCCAGCAGTTTCCTGGGAGGGACAGGGGGCTACGAGCAGTACTTC.

The V and J genes are TRBV13 and TRBJ2-1; 11 nucleotides line up with TRBD2. The V and J ends lost 5 bases and 6 bases, in that order; junction bases with no gene match: 6. Looked up from germline, CDR1 is PRHDT and CDR2 is FYEKMQ (reference sequence). The CDR3 is 15 residues long. The CDR3 DNA reads TGTGCCAGCAGCCCTAGCGGGAGGTTGGGCAATGAGCAGTTCTTC. Translating gives CASSPSGRLGNEQFF.

The rearrangement uses TRBV7-2 and TRBJ2-3; D might be TRBD1 (5 bases). Trimming took 0 bases from V and 2 from J, leaving 9 bases between them. The germline V gene encodes CDR1 SGHTA and CDR2 FQGNSA. The CDR3 length is 15 residues. The CDR3 region is CASSLAAGNTDTQYF. As DNA, the CDR3 is TGTGCCAGCAGCTTAGCAGCAGGGAACACAGATACGCAGTATTTT. Variable domain in full (rest from reference TRBV7-2 and TRBJ2-3): GAGVSQSPSNKVTEKGKDVELRCDPISGHTALYWYRQSLGQGLEFLIYFQGNSAPDKSGLPSDRFSAERTGGSVSTLTIQRTQQEDSAVYLCASSLAAGNTDTQYFGPGTRLTVL.

The rearrangement uses TRBV7-9 and TRBJ2-7, with 14 bases that match TRBD2. V shed 5 bases, J shed 2 bases, and the junction held 11 bases outside the gene matches. CDR3 length equals 18 residues. Germline CDR1 and CDR2: SEHNR and FQNEAQ (reference sequence). DNA of the CDR3: TGTGCCAGCAGCCCTCCGACTAGCGGGAGGGCCGAGCCCTACGAGCAGTACTTC. It yields the protein CASSPPTSGRAEPYEQYF.

The chain uses TRBV5-1 and TRBJ2-7; D gene uncertain. The CDR3 is 13 amino acids. The V gene's germline CDR1 is SGHRS and CDR2 YFSETQ. Trimming shortened V by 0 bases and J by 3 bases, and 7 bases separated the two germline ends. CDR3 DNA: TGCGCCAGCAGCTTGGAATTCAACTACGAGCAGTACTTC. Its protein is CASSLEFNYEQYF.

This clone was counted once. This specimen includes other DNA sequences encoding the same CDR3. The rearrangement links TRBV7-9 to TRBJ2-5, with 12 nucleotides matching TRBD2. Germline V lookup: CDR1 SEHNR, CDR2 FQNEAQ (reference sequence). The V gene end was trimmed by 4 bases and the J gene end by 2 bases; junction bases not matched to a gene: 2. The CDR3 is 15 residues long. The CDR3: CASSSSGGGQETQYF. Here the CDR3 DNA reads TGTGCCAGCAGCTCTAGCGGGGGGGGTCAAGAGACCCAGTACTTC.

The CDR3 nucleotides are TGTGCCAGCAGTGAATACATCCGCTACGAGCAGTACTTC. Amino acid sequence: CASSEYIRYEQYF. V and J are TRBV6-1 and TRBJ2-7; D is unclear. The CDR3 has 13 residues. The V gene's germline CDR1 is MNHNS and CDR2 SASEGT. V lost 2 bases, J lost 3 bases, and 8 bases lay in between.

The V gene is TRBV19, the J gene TRBJ2-7, with 10 bases identical to TRBD2. Germline CDR1 LNHDA, CDR2 SQIVND (reference sequence). There are 14 residues in the CDR3. J lost 0 bases, V lost 6 bases, and 2 bases had no gene match. In DNA form, the CDR3 reads TGTGCCAGTAGGGCTAGCGGGAGCTCCTACGAGCAGTACTTC. Its protein product is CASRASGSSYEQYF. The full variable domain, completed using reference TRBV19 and TRBJ2-7, is DGGITQSPKYLFRKEGQNVTLSCEQNLNHDAMYWYRQDPGQGLRLIYYSQIVNDFQKGDIAEGYSVSREKKESFPLTVTSAQKNPTAFYLCASRASGSSYEQYFGPGTRLTVT.

The chain combines TRBV10-1 with TRBJ1-2, with D possibly being TRBD1 (5 bases). The CDR3 is made up of 14 amino acids. Trimming removed 2 bases from V and 4 bases from J, with 11 bases in between. Germline V gene data show CDR1 as WNHNN and CDR2 as SYGVQD (reference sequence). This chain's CDR3 is CASSELGTPYGYTF. In DNA form, the CDR3 reads TGCGCCAGCAGTGAGCTCGGGACTCCCTATGGCTACACCTTC.

The chain links TRBV15 to TRBJ1-2; 12 nucleotides match TRBD1. The ends lost 5 bases at V and 7 bases at J; junction bases unmatched: 5. Germline CDR1 LNHNV, CDR2 YYDKDF (reference sequence). The CDR3 spans 14 residues. CDR3 DNA: TGTGCCACCAGCGGGGGACAGGGGGCGTTTGGCTACACCTTC. It codes for CATSGGQGAFGYTF.

J is TRBJ2-5 and V is TRBV7-8; D is ambiguous. Per the germline V gene, CDR1 is SGHVS and CDR2 is FQNEAQ. The V end lost 2 bases, the J end lost 5 bases, and 15 bases lay between the germline ends. The CDR3 runs to 15 residues. The CDR3 DNA is TGTGCCAGCAGCTTACCCGCAGGCGGTTGGGAGACCCAGTACTTC. This sequence encodes CASSLPAGGWETQYF.

The V and J genes are TRBV6-6 and TRBJ2-2; 8 nucleotides align to TRBD1. Germline CDR1 is MNHNY and CDR2 is SVGAGI (reference sequence). The CDR3 is 14 residues long. V lost 6 bases, J lost 7 bases, and 7 bases stayed unmatched. Written as DNA, the CDR3 is TGTGCCAGCAGGTTGCAGGGGGCCGTCGGGGAGCTGTTTTTT. Protein product: CASRLQGAVGELFF.

The genes are TRBV19 and TRBJ2-7; no definite D call. Germline CDR1 is LNHDA and CDR2 is SQIVND (reference sequence). V was pared by 7 bases and J by 1 base, with 11 bases between. The CDR3 is 13 amino acids. The CDR3 region has the DNA TGTGCCAGTACGGGCAGCCAATCCTACGAGCAGTACTTC. Translating it yields CASTGSQSYEQYF.

Concerning this clone: The sample holds other DNA sequences that translate to the same CDR3. V and J are TRBV27 and TRBJ2-7; D is uncertain. Germline-derived CDR1 and CDR2 are MNHEY and SMNVEV (reference sequence). V was pared by 0 bases and J by 3 bases, with 6 bases between. The CDR3 runs to 13 residues. The CDR3 loop reads CASSLSGGYEQYF. Here the CDR3 DNA reads TGTGCCAGCAGTTTATCTGGCGGCTACGAGCAGTACTTC.

The chain links TRBV15 to TRBJ1-1; a weak D match, TRBD1 (5 bases). The CDR3 spans 14 residues. V was pared by 0 bases and J by 5 bases, with 10 bases between. Germline assignment: CDR1 LNHNV and CDR2 YYDKDF (reference sequence). The CDR3 sequence is CATSRDRGVTEAFF. The CDR3, as DNA: TGTGCCACCAGCAGAGATCGAGGGGTTACTGAAGCTTTCTTT.